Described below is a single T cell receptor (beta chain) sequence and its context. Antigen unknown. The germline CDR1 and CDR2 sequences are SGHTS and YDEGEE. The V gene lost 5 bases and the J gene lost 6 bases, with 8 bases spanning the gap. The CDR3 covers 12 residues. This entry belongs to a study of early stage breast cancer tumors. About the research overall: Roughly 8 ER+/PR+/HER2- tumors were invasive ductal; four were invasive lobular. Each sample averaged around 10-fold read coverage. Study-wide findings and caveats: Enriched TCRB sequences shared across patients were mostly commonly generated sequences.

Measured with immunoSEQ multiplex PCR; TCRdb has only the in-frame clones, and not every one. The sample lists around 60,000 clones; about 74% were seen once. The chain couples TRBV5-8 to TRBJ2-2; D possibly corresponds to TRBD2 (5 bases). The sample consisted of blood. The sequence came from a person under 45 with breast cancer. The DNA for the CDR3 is TGTGCCAGCAGAAGGAGGCCCGGGGAGCTGTTTTTT. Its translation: CASRRRPGELFF.